This T cell receptor beta chain was retrieved from a study of type 1 regulatory T cells. Study as a whole: This in vitro CD4 product, T-allo10, is enriched for Tr1 cells and alloantigen-specific.

TCRdb itself ran the reads through MiXCR, one entry per CDR3 protein. The profile covers 75,000 to 100,000 distinct CDR3 sequences, with roughly a third appearing a single time and approximately 2.2% taken by the ten largest. The sequence was collected from a human donor in good health. Sequencing input: CD4+ T cells, either the whole sample or a sorted fraction (not recorded which).

The CDR3 here is CASSPGVAGTQYF. CDR3 DNA: TGTGCCAGCAGCCCAGGGGTGGCGGGAACGCAGTATTTT. The V gene is TRBV7-2, the J gene TRBJ2-3; the D call may be TRBD1 or TRBD2 (6 bases each). The length of the CDR3 is 13 residues. V was cut by 5 bases and J by 9 bases, with 15 bases left in between. CDR1 and CDR2 (germline): SGHTA, FQGNSA.